Presented here are 25 T cell receptor beta chains from one specimen sequenced in a study of technical replicates of blood from a few donors. The repertoire was sequenced with immunoSEQ multiplex PCR; TCRdb's copy has only in-frame clones and lacks some. Of about 93,000 clones listed, roughly 96% are singletons. The sample comprised T cells isolated from PBMCs. The receptors here all came from a human donor in good health.

The V and J genes are TRBV28 and TRBJ1-3, with D perhaps TRBD1 (5 bases). The CDR3 totals 16 residues. CDR1 is MDHEN, CDR2 SYDVKM, per germline. The V end was cut by 6 bases, the J end by 4 bases, with 19 bases between. The CDR3 loop reads CASRGRDSLFGNTIYF. CDR3 nucleotides: TGTGCCAGCAGGGGGCGCGACTCTTTATTCGGAAACACCATATATTTT. Variable domain in full (rest from reference TRBV28 and TRBJ1-3): DVKVTQSSRYLVKRTGEKVFLECVQDMDHENMFWYRQDPGLGLRLIYFSYDVKMKEKGDIPEGYSVSREKKERFSLILESASTNQTSMYLCASRGRDSLFGNTIYFGEGSWLTVV.

The chain carries TRBV27 and TRBJ2-7, with D possibly matching TRBD1 (5 bases). This CDR3 is 14 amino acids long. V was shortened by 0 bases and J by 3 bases, with 9 bases between the two germline ends. The germline gives CDR1 MNHEY, CDR2 SMNVEV (reference sequence). CDR3 nucleotide sequence: TGTGCCAGCAGTTTATCTTGGCAGGGCTACGAGCAGTACTTC. Its protein is CASSLSWQGYEQYF.

This chain connects TRBV27 to TRBJ1-2; 9 bases line up with TRBD1. The CDR3 length is 18 residues. The trim removed 5 bases at V and 5 bases at J, leaving 18 bases unmatched. Per the germline V gene, CDR1 is MNHEY and CDR2 is SMNVEV (reference sequence). The CDR3 region is CASSLSGGTGIPQYGYTF. CDR3 DNA: TGTGCCAGCAGTCTTAGTGGCGGGACAGGGATCCCGCAATATGGCTACACCTTC.

The chain joins TRBV7-5 to TRBJ1-5; the table assigns TRBD1, which was not confirmed against the DNA. TRBV7-5 is given as a pseudogene. CDR3 length: 12 residues. CDR3 in DNA: TGTGTCAGAAGCCCAGGCAAGAGACCCCAGCATTTT. This gives the protein CVRSPGKRPQHF.

In DNA, the CDR3 is TGCAGCGTTGACGACAGGGGGCGAGGAAACACCATATATTTT. Its translation is CSVDDRGRGNTIYF. V is TRBV29-1 and J is TRBJ1-3, with 10 nucleotides matching TRBD1. In germline, CDR1 is SQVTM, CDR2 ANQGSEA. Germline trimming cut 3 bases from V and 4 bases from J; bases unmatched to any gene: 3. The CDR3 totals 14 residues.

This chain connects TRBV7-9 to TRBJ2-5; 10 nucleotides agree with TRBD1. The CDR3 consists of 16 residues. Germline lookup yields CDR1 SEHNR and CDR2 FQNEAQ (reference sequence). V lost 1 base to trimming and J lost 5 bases; unmatched junction nucleotides: 7. This CDR3 is CASSLGGTGVGETQYF. The DNA of the CDR3 is TGTGCCAGCAGCTTAGGAGGGACAGGGGTCGGGGAGACCCAGTACTTC.

The rearrangement uses TRBV25-1 and TRBJ1-1; no definite D call. The V and J ends lost 2 bases and 7 bases respectively, with 5 bases between them. This CDR3 contains 11 residues. In germline, CDR1 is MGHDK, CDR2 SYGVNS. CDR3 region: CASSEQYEAFF. The CDR3 DNA sequence: TGTGCCAGCAGTGAACAGTATGAAGCTTTCTTT.

This chain connects TRBV4-1 to TRBJ2-3; 12 bases agree with TRBD2. Germline lookup yields CDR1 MGHRA and CDR2 YSYEKL. V lost 3 bases to trimming and J lost 6 bases; unmatched junction nucleotides: 10. This CDR3 is 17 amino acids long. As DNA, the CDR3 is TGCGCCAGCAGCCAGGTTCCCCTAGCGGGGGGGCCGGATACGCAGTATTTT. Its translation: CASSQVPLAGGPDTQYF.

The chain couples TRBV6-1 to TRBJ1-4; D gene uncertain. V lost 6 bases, J lost 7 bases, and 18 bases lay in between. The CDR3 contains 15 residues. Looked up from germline, CDR1 is MNHNS and CDR2 is SASEGT. This CDR3 is CASSLWEKLVEKLFF. The CDR3 DNA follows: TGTGCCAGCAGCCTGTGGGAGAAGCTAGTTGAAAAACTGTTTTTT.

The chain carries TRBV6-1 and TRBJ2-3; 10 nucleotides agree with TRBD2. The junction had 3 bases not matched to a gene; V was cut back by 11 bases and J by 1 base. CDR1 and CDR2 from the germline V gene are MNHNS and SASEGT. This CDR3 region has 13 residues. DNA of the CDR3: TGTGCCGAGCGGGAGGGCGGCACAGATACGCAGTATTTT. It yields the protein CAEREGGTDTQYF.

This chain uses TRBV30 with TRBJ1-2, with D possibly matching TRBD1 (6 bases). The CDR3 has 13 amino acids. CDR1 is GTSNPN and CDR2 is SVGIG in the germline V gene (reference sequence). Trimming shortened V by 4 bases and J by 3 bases, and 12 bases separated the two germline ends. CDR3 region: CAWTLPGDYGYTF. CDR3 DNA sequence: TGTGCCTGGACCCTTCCAGGGGACTATGGCTACACCTTC.

J is TRBJ2-7 and V is TRBV5-1, with D possibly being TRBD1 (5 bases). The CDR3 is 14 amino acids. Per the germline V gene, CDR1 is SGHRS and CDR2 is YFSETQ. V lost 8 bases to trimming and J lost 0 bases, with 15 bases between them. CDR3 loop: CASSGLLSSYEQYF. The DNA of the CDR3 is TGCGCCAGTTCAGGGCTCCTGAGCTCCTACGAGCAGTACTTC.

The chain carries TRBV5-1 and TRBJ1-2, with D perhaps matching TRBD1 (5 bases). This CDR3 comprises 15 residues. Germline V gene data show CDR1 as SGHRS and CDR2 as YFSETQ. The V gene lost 3 bases and the J gene lost 0 bases, with 12 bases spanning the gap. CDR3 loop: CASSSSGIPNYGYTF. DNA for the CDR3: TGCGCCAGCAGCTCCTCAGGGATCCCTAACTATGGCTACACCTTC.

This chain links TRBV19 with TRBJ2-1, with TRBD2 matching 7 bases. J gave up 7 bases and V 3 bases, and 9 bases lay outside the gene matches. Germline CDR1 reads LNHDA; CDR2 reads SQIVND (reference sequence). The CDR3 runs to 15 residues. CDR3 residues: CASSIEAGVGNEQFF. Written as DNA, the CDR3 is TGTGCCAGTAGTATTGAGGCGGGAGTTGGTAATGAGCAGTTCTTC.

V is TRBV19 and J is TRBJ1-2; TRBD1 is a possible D gene (5 bases). From germline, CDR1 is LNHDA and CDR2 SQIVND (reference sequence). The CDR3 extends over 14 amino acids. Trimming pared 3 bases from V and 3 bases from J, leaving 11 bases between. The CDR3 region is CASSMARADYGYTF. CDR3 in DNA: TGTGCCAGTAGTATGGCCAGGGCGGACTATGGCTACACCTTC.

The CDR3 protein is CASSVGRDTQYF. DNA of the CDR3: TGTGCCAGCAGCGTAGGGAGAGATACGCAGTATTTT. The chain couples TRBV9 to TRBJ2-3; D ambiguous. V lost 0 bases, J lost 5 bases, and 4 bases lay in between. The V gene's germline CDR1 is SGDLS and CDR2 YYNGEE. The CDR3 extends over 12 amino acids.

The chain has TRBV5-5 and TRBJ2-7; D might be TRBD2 (5 bases). The CDR3 has 15 amino acids. Germline assignment: CDR1 SGHKS and CDR2 YYEKEE (reference sequence). The germline V and J ends were trimmed by 3 bases and 0 bases, with 13 bases remaining between them. For the CDR3, the DNA is TGTGCCAGCAGCTCATATAGCGCGTCCTCCTACGAGCAGTACTTC. It specifies CASSSYSASSYEQYF. The full variable domain, its missing parts supplied by reference TRBV5-5 and TRBJ2-7, is DAGVTQSPTHLIKTRGQQVTLRCSPISGHKSVSWYQQVLGQGPQFIFQYYEKEERGRGNFPDRFSARQFPNYSSELNVNALLLGDSALYLCASSSYSASSYEQYFGPGTRLTVT.

The rearrangement links TRBV19 to TRBJ2-6; unclear D gene. Germline values: CDR1 LNHDA, CDR2 SQIVND (reference sequence). The CDR3 runs to 16 residues. Trimming cost V 1 base and J 1 base, with 8 bases left between them. The CDR3 spells CASSIGTGSGANVLTF. CDR3 sequence (DNA): TGTGCCAGTAGTATAGGAACGGGTTCTGGGGCCAACGTCCTGACTTTC.

V is TRBV5-1 and J is TRBJ1-2, with 7 positions matching TRBD1. The CDR3 consists of 16 residues. V lost 5 bases and J lost 3; bases outside the gene matches: 13. CDR1 SGHRS and CDR2 YFSETQ come from the germline V gene. CDR3 coding DNA: TGCGCCAGCAGACAACGAACGGGGGGGACAGACTATGGCTACACCTTC. Translated: CASRQRTGGTDYGYTF.

This clone was seen only once. The rearrangement joins TRBV27 to TRBJ2-3, with TRBD1 matching over 8 bases. The CDR3 contains 15 residues. Germline assignment: CDR1 MNHEY and CDR2 SMNVEV (reference sequence). Trimming removed 4 bases from V and 2 bases from J; junction bases left unmatched: 5. CDR3 protein: CASSSRTGTTDTQYF. As DNA, the CDR3 is TGTGCCAGCAGTTCTCGGACAGGGACCACAGATACGCAGTATTTT.

The CDR3 protein is CASSELLTGVNEKLFF. CDR3 bases: TGTGCCAGCAGTGAGCTGTTGACAGGGGTTAATGAAAAACTGTTTTTT. The V call is TRBV2, the J call TRBJ1-4; TRBD1 matches 8 bases. V trimming: 3 bases; J trimming: 4 bases; junction bases outside the gene matches: 7. The germline CDR1 and CDR2 sequences are SNHLY and FYNNEI. The CDR3 length is 16 residues.

This clone was counted a few times. The V call is TRBV9, the J call TRBJ1-1; D remains unclear. V gave up 0 bases and J gave up 3 bases, with 15 bases separating them. This CDR3 contains 16 residues. Per germline, CDR1 SGDLS and CDR2 YYNGEE. CDR3 coding DNA: TGTGCCAGCAGCGTAGTACCGAACCGAGGGTACACTGAAGCTTTCTTT. Protein sequence: CASSVVPNRGYTEAFF. The entire variable domain, with the rest obtained from reference TRBV9 and TRBJ1-1, is as follows: DSGVTQTPKHLITATGQRVTLRCSPRSGDLSVYWYQQSLDQGLQFLIQYYNGEERAKGNILERFSAQQFPDLHSELNLSSLELGDSALYFCASSVVPNRGYTEAFFGQGTRLTVV.

The chain joins TRBV4-1 to TRBJ1-2; maybe TRBD1 (5 bases). Germline values: CDR1 MGHRA, CDR2 YSYEKL. Trimming cost V 4 bases and J 2 bases, with 14 bases left between them. The CDR3 length is 15 residues. CDR3 amino acids: CASSPEGKGNYGYTF. CDR3 DNA sequence: TGCGCCAGCAGCCCGGAGGGAAAGGGGAACTATGGCTACACCTTC.

The chain has TRBV4-1 and TRBJ2-7; D ambiguous. The CDR3 runs to 13 residues. Germline V gene data show CDR1 as MGHRA and CDR2 as YSYEKL. V shed 4 bases and J shed 0 bases, with 7 bases lying between them. The CDR3 DNA sequence: TGCGCCAGCAGCCTCCGAGACTCCTACGAGCAGTACTTC. Its protein product is CASSLRDSYEQYF.

This chain links TRBV18 with TRBJ2-4; no clear D. The germline CDR1 and CDR2 sequences are KGHSH and LQKENI. V was clipped by 4 bases and J by 6 bases, with 7 bases between them. The CDR3 covers 12 residues. In DNA, the CDR3 is TGTGCCAGCTCACTACCCTCAAACATTCAGTACTTC. Amino acid sequence: CASSLPSNIQYF.